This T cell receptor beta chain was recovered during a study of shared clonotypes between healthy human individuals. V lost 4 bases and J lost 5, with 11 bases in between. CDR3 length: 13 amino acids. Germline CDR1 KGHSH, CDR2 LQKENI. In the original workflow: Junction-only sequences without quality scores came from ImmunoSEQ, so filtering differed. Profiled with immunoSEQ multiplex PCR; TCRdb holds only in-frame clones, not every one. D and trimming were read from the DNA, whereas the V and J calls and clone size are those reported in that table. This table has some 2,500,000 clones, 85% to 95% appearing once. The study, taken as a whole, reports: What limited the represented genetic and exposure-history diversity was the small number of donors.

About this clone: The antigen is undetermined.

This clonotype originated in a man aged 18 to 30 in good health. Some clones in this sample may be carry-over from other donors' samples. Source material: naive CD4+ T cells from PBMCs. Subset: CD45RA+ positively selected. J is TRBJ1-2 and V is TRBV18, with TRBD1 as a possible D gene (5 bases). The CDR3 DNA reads TGTGCCAGCTCACGCGGCGCAGGGTATGGCTACACCTTC. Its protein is CASSRGAGYGYTF.